The rows below give T cell receptor beta chains drawn from one sample of a study of regulatory T cells in long-lasting Graves disease. TCRdb itself ran the multiplex PCR reads through MiXCR, one entry per CDR3 protein. The sample has around 510,000 distinct CDR3 sequences, more than 20% seen once; the top ten hold over 7.5%. Sequencing was performed on peripheral blood mononuclear cells (PBMCs), taken when the disease was refractory, from a patient treated with antithyroid drugs. The receptors were gathered from a female donor with Graves disease. Both conserved end residues are part of each CDR3. The order of the fields is CDR3 length, V gene, D gene, J gene, clone size, CDR3 protein, CDR3 DNA. The D gene is left open where the match is weak. Size is omitted from some rows. Given values are once, few, many or a class for expanded clones.

12	TRBV20-1	TRBD2	TRBJ2-4	many	CSASGTSGPGYF	TGCAGTGCTAGTGGGACTAGCGGGCCTGGGTACTTC
15	TRBV11-2	TRBD2	TRBJ2-7	many	CASSSASGQTYEQYF	TGTGCCAGCAGCAGCGCTAGCGGGCAAACCTACGAGCAGTACTTC
15	TRBV28	TRBD2	TRBJ2-7	many	CASSLWTSGTYEQYF	TGTGCCAGCAGTTTATGGACTAGCGGCACCTACGAGCAGTACTTC
13	TRBV25-1	.	TRBJ1-1	many	CASSEGPNTEAFF	TGTGCCAGCAGCGAGGGGCCGAACACTGAAGCTTTCTTT
18	TRBV7-9	.	TRBJ2-5	.	CASSLEGRGRHEQETQYF	TGTGCCAGCAGCTTGGAGGGCAGGGGGAGACATGAACAAGAGACCCAGTACTTC
13	TRBV6-1	.	TRBJ2-7	many	CASSRAGRYEQYF	TGTGCCAGCAGTCGTGCAGGGAGGTACGAGCAGTACTTC
12	TRBV15	.	TRBJ2-1	few	CATSRPWDEQFF	TGTGCCACCAGCAGACCTTGGGATGAGCAGTTCTTC
14	TRBV2	.	TRBJ1-1	many	CASLRSVVGTEAFF	TGTGCCAGCCTCAGATCAGTAGTCGGCACTGAAGCTTTCTTT
16	TRBV7-3	.	TRBJ2-1	.	CASSQGHGSSYNEQFF	TGTGCCAGCAGCCAAGGACATGGGAGCTCCTACAATGAGCAGTTCTTC
13	TRBV6-1	.	TRBJ1-1	many	CASRRILNTEAFF	TGTGCCAGCAGACGCATACTCAACACTGAAGCTTTCTTT
15	TRBV6-1	.	TRBJ2-1	once	CASRRTGTPYNEQFF	TGTGCCAGCAGACGAACCGGGACGCCTTACAATGAGCAGTTCTTC
14	TRBV20-1	.	TRBJ2-7	.	CSARDVVDSYEQYF	TGCAGTGCTAGAGATGTCGTGGACTCCTACGAGCAGTACTTC
15	TRBV12-3/TRBV12-4	.	TRBJ1-5	.	CASSLARGWAQPQHF	TGTGCCAGCAGTTTAGCCAGGGGTTGGGCTCAGCCCCAGCATTTT
15	TRBV5-1	.	TRBJ2-6	few	CASRRDSAGANVLTF	TGCGCCAGCAGGCGAGACAGTGCGGGGGCCAACGTCCTGACTTTC
13	TRBV7-3	.	TRBJ2-7	.	CASSAGQSHEQYF	TGTGCCAGCAGCGCGGGACAATCGCACGAGCAGTACTTC
17	TRBV2	TRBD2	TRBJ2-2	.	CASRQPGLATPNGELFF	TGTGCCAGCAGACAACCGGGACTAGCGACCCCAAACGGGGAGCTGTTTTTT
12	TRBV29-1	TRBD2	TRBJ2-5	few	CSVGSGSETQYF	TGCAGCGTTGGTAGCGGGAGTGAGACCCAGTACTTC
11	TRBV27	.	TRBJ2-7	many	CASFQGGEQYF	TGTGCCAGCTTCCAAGGGGGCGAGCAGTACTTC
14	TRBV20-1	TRBD2	TRBJ2-5	many	CSARDDAGGETQYF	TGCAGTGCTAGAGACGACGCGGGGGGAGAGACCCAGTACTTC
15	TRBV15	TRBD1	TRBJ2-2	.	CATSRDRVSAGELFF	TGTGCCACCAGCAGGGACAGGGTGAGCGCCGGGGAGCTGTTTTTT
15	TRBV10-3	.	TRBJ1-5	many	CAISSGGGGNQPQHF	TGTGCCATCAGTAGTGGGGGAGGGGGCAATCAGCCCCAGCATTTT
12	TRBV2	TRBD2	TRBJ2-7	many	CASRLAAYEQYF	TGTGCCAGCCGACTAGCGGCCTACGAGCAGTACTTC
15	TRBV10-3	.	TRBJ2-2	few	CAISDAGGGTGELFF	TGTGCCATCAGTGATGCCGGGGGAGGCACCGGGGAGCTGTTTTTT
15	TRBV4-3	.	TRBJ1-6	few	CASSQSSSYNSPLHF	TGCGCCAGCAGCCAATCCAGCTCCTATAATTCACCCCTCCACTTT
13	TRBV10-3	.	TRBJ1-1	few	CAVSENLGTEAFF	TGTGCCGTCAGCGAAAACCTAGGCACTGAAGCTTTCTTT
14	TRBV4-1	.	TRBJ1-5	.	CASSQDFGSVPQHF	TGCGCCAGCAGCCAAGACTTCGGGTCGGTACCCCAGCATTTT
13	TRBV5-1	.	TRBJ1-3	.	CASSTGSGNTIYF	TGCGCCAGTTCCACAGGGTCGGGAAACACCATATATTTT
14	TRBV28	TRBD1	TRBJ1-2	many	CASMGRGQIYGYTF	TGTGCCAGCATGGGCCGGGGACAGATCTATGGCTACACCTTC
16	TRBV6-1	.	TRBJ1-5	.	CASSTNPFNSNQPQHF	TGTGCCAGCAGCACCAACCCTTTTAATAGCAATCAGCCCCAGCATTTT
14	TRBV6-1	TRBD1	TRBJ2-7	many	CASSPGGATYEQYF	TGTGCCAGCAGTCCAGGGGGCGCCACCTACGAGCAGTACTTC
16	TRBV6-1	TRBD2	TRBJ2-2	few	CASVPAGGPGTGELFF	TGTGCCAGCGTGCCAGCGGGAGGGCCTGGCACCGGGGAGCTGTTTTTT
17	TRBV7-9	TRBD2	TRBJ2-7	.	CASSDGTSGTKLDEQYF	TGTGCCAGCAGCGACGGGACTAGCGGGACAAAATTAGACGAGCAGTACTTC
15	TRBV7-9	.	TRBJ1-2	.	CASSLARAGTYGYTF	TGTGCCAGCAGCTTGGCGAGGGCAGGGACTTATGGCTACACCTTC
15	TRBV24-1	TRBD1	TRBJ2-7	few	CATSARQGLGYEQYF	TGTGCCACCAGTGCCCGACAGGGTTTGGGCTACGAGCAGTACTTC
13	TRBV27	.	TRBJ1-5	many	CASSFGLNQPQHF	TGCGCCAGCAGCTTCGGGCTCAATCAGCCCCAGCATTTT
15	TRBV9	.	TRBJ2-2	many	CASSVGSAPGGELFF	TGTGCCAGCAGCGTGGGCAGCGCACCAGGGGGGGAGCTGTTTTTT
15	TRBV28	TRBD1	TRBJ1-5	many	CASRPGQGWNQPQHF	TGTGCCAGCAGACCCGGACAGGGTTGGAATCAGCCCCAGCATTTT
15	TRBV7-2	TRBD2	TRBJ2-7	many	CASSGTSGTTYEQYF	TGTGCCAGCAGCGGGACTAGCGGGACCACCTACGAGCAGTACTTC
15	TRBV5-1	.	TRBJ1-2	many	CASTPRGSGLYGYTF	TGCGCCAGCACCCCGCGTGGGAGCGGTCTCTATGGCTACACCTTC
15	TRBV7-3	.	TRBJ1-4	many	CASSLNPGANEKLFF	TGTGCCAGCAGCTTAAATCCAGGAGCTAATGAAAAACTGTTTTTT
15	TRBV28	.	TRBJ2-3	.	CASSFRGPRRDTQYF	TGTGCCAGCAGTTTCAGAGGCCCTCGGAGGGATACGCAGTATTTT
14	TRBV19	.	TRBJ1-1	.	CASSISAMNTEAFF	TGTGCCAGTAGTATCTCGGCGATGAACACTGAAGCTTTCTTT
14	TRBV5-1	TRBD1	TRBJ1-1	few	CASSKGQGSTEAFF	TGCGCCAGCAGCAAGGGACAGGGGAGCACTGAAGCTTTCTTT
15	TRBV19	TRBD2	TRBJ2-2	.	CASSPGGPGTGELFF	TGTGCCAGTAGTCCGGGAGGGCCGGGCACCGGGGAGCTGTTTTTT
14	TRBV28	TRBD1	TRBJ1-2	many	CASSHRDRRYGYTF	TGTGCCAGCAGTCACCGGGACAGGAGATATGGCTACACCTTC
20	TRBV6-5	.	TRBJ2-3	.	CASSLGLLSRLYPGTDTQYF	TGTGCCAGCAGTTTGGGACTCCTGTCTCGTCTATACCCTGGCACAGATACGCAGTATTTT
15	TRBV28	.	TRBJ1-1	many	CASSPSLGDVTEAFF	TGTGCCAGCAGTCCCTCCTTGGGGGATGTGACTGAAGCTTTCTTT
12	TRBV5-1	.	TRBJ1-1	.	CASSPRIGQAFF	TGCGCCAGCAGCCCAAGGATCGGTCAAGCTTTCTTT
16	TRBV7-2	TRBD1	TRBJ1-3	many	CASSGRDRGPGNTIYF	TGTGCCAGCAGCGGCCGGGACAGGGGGCCTGGAAACACCATATATTTT
16	TRBV19	.	TRBJ2-2	.	CASSIRGGGNTGELFF	TGTGCCAGTAGTATTCGTGGGGGAGGCAACACCGGGGAGCTGTTTTTT
15	TRBV5-1	.	TRBJ2-7	few	CASSRDTSPNSEQYF	TGCGCCAGCAGCAGGGATACTAGCCCCAACAGCGAGCAGTACTTC
16	TRBV6-5	.	TRBJ1-3	few	CASSYQGPDSGNTIYF	TGTGCCAGCAGTTACCAAGGGCCTGACTCTGGAAACACCATATATTTT